The sequence of this TCR beta chain was determined in a study of blood T cell repertoires in COVID-19. Study background: Acute and convalescent COVID-19 samples came from the United States, Italy and Spain. Sources were T cells, B-cell-depleted T cells, or PBMCs; the material itself was cDNA or gDNA.

Methods used by the authors: How many nucleated cells were present was estimated from reference gene primer amplification. Clones were sequenced by immunoSEQ multiplex PCR, and TCRdb holds only the in-frame ones, with some missing. The V and J calls and clone size are taken from that table; D and trimming were inferred from the DNA. The table lists about 230,000 clones, over 65% of them singletons, with approximately 2.6% in the top ten. The clonotype was recovered from a woman in her seventies with active or convalescent COVID-19. Sequencing was done on a sample of peripheral blood.

CDR3 in DNA: TGTGCCAGCTCACAAGTACAGGGCTCTGAAGCTTTCTTT. It yields the protein CASSQVQGSEAFF. The chain employs TRBV18 and TRBJ1-1; possible D gene TRBD1, 6 bases. Trimming shortened V by 4 bases and J by 6 bases, and 12 bases separated the two germline ends. Germline lookup yields CDR1 KGHSH and CDR2 LQKENI. This CDR3 has 13 residues.